Shown below are 25 T cell receptor beta chains from a single sample sequenced in a study of blood T cell repertoires in COVID-19. Assay used: immunoSEQ multiplex PCR; TCRdb lists only in-frame clones, some missing. The sample has 200,000 to 300,000 clones, about 93% seen once. Material: peripheral blood. These receptors came from a man aged 25 to 40 with COVID-19, enrolled during active disease.

The chain uses TRBV30 and TRBJ1-5, with TRBD1 matching 7 bases. J lost 4 bases, V lost 4 bases, and 4 bases had no gene match. CDR3 length: 13 amino acids. The germline gives CDR1 GTSNPN, CDR2 SVGIG (reference sequence). The CDR3: CAWNGQANQPQHF. DNA of the CDR3: TGTGCCTGGAATGGACAGGCTAATCAGCCCCAGCATTTT. Combining the CDR3 with reference TRBV30 and TRBJ1-5 gives the whole variable domain SQTIHQWPATLVQPVGSPLSLECTVEGTSNPNLYWYRQAAGRGLQLLFYSVGIGQISSEVPQNLSASRPQDRQFILSSKKLLLSDSGFYLCAWNGQANQPQHFGDGTRLSIL.

The rearrangement uses TRBV6-5 and TRBJ1-4; TRBD1 agrees at 9 bases. The CDR3 is 14 amino acids. J was trimmed by 4 bases and V by 8 bases; bases with no gene match: 5. Germline lookup yields CDR1 MNHEY and CDR2 SVGAGI. This chain's CDR3 is CASGMDRGNEKLFF. The CDR3 DNA reads as TGTGCCAGCGGGATGGACAGGGGTAATGAAAAACTGTTTTTT.

The CDR3 nucleotides read TGTGCCAGCGGCACCGGGACAGAGGCTAGCGGGGGGGTCTACAATGAGCAGTTCTTC. Protein: CASGTGTEASGGVYNEQFF. The chain joins TRBV2 to TRBJ2-1, with 12 nucleotides matching TRBD2. In germline, CDR1 is SNHLY, CDR2 FYNNEI. This CDR3 has 19 amino acids. The junction had 17 bases not matched to a gene; V was cut back by 8 bases and J by 3 bases.

This chain links TRBV3-1 (or the pseudogene TRBV3-2) with TRBJ2-1; D gene uncertain. Germline-derived CDR1 and CDR2 are LGHDT and YNNKEL (reference sequence). The CDR3 has 13 residues. V lost 4 bases and J lost 10, with 14 bases in between. The CDR3 nucleotides are TGTGCCAGCAGCCTTAACGGAGCATACGAGCAGTTCTTC. Amino acid sequence: CASSLNGAYEQFF.

This sequence joins TRBV6-5 and TRBJ2-7; 7 nucleotides agree with TRBD1. CDR3 size: 15 residues. CDR1 and CDR2 from the germline V gene are MNHEY and SVGAGI. Trimming took 0 bases from V and 1 from J; bases not matched to a gene: 3. The CDR3 here is CASSYSATGSYEQYF. For the CDR3, the DNA is TGTGCCAGCAGTTACTCCGCGACAGGGTCCTACGAGCAGTACTTC.

The chain joins TRBV29-1 to TRBJ2-3; 9 nucleotides align to TRBD1. With 4 bases clipped from V and 4 bases from J, the junction kept 9 bases outside the gene matches. Germline V gene lookup returns CDR1 SQVTM and CDR2 ANQGSEA. There are 15 residues in the CDR3. For the CDR3, the DNA is TGCAGCGTTGGGTTGACAGGGGGTGAGGCAGATACGCAGTATTTT. Protein sequence: CSVGLTGGEADTQYF.

The chain employs TRBV6-1 and TRBJ2-7; TRBD2 matches 7 bases. V gave up 0 bases and J gave up 1 base; unmatched junction bases: 6. The CDR3 length is 16 residues. Germline CDR1 is MNHNS and CDR2 is SASEGT. The CDR3 nucleotides read TGTGCCAGCAGTGAAGCGGGGGGGTATCGGTCCTACGAGCAGTACTTC. This codes for CASSEAGGYRSYEQYF.

The chain has TRBV19 and TRBJ1-5; 9 positions match TRBD1. Germline assignment: CDR1 LNHDA and CDR2 SQIVND (reference sequence). V was clipped by 5 bases and J by 9 bases; unmatched bases: 11. The CDR3 sequence is 15 residues long. This chain's CDR3 is CASSAPGQGTLPQHF. Written as DNA, the CDR3 is TGTGCCAGTAGTGCCCCGGGACAGGGTACATTGCCCCAGCATTTT.

The V and J genes are TRBV6-5 and TRBJ2-5; TRBD2 matches at 8 bases. CDR1 is MNHEY, CDR2 SVGAGI, per germline. Trimming took 5 bases from V and 1 from J; bases not matched to a gene: 3. This CDR3 comprises 14 residues. CDR3 nucleotides: TGTGCCAGCAGTATCACTAGCGGCCAAGAGACCCAGTACTTC. This encodes CASSITSGQETQYF.

The chain uses TRBV10-2 and TRBJ1-5; 10 bases are a match to TRBD1. The germline V gene encodes CDR1 WSHSY and CDR2 SAAADI. J gave up 1 base and V 4 bases, and 10 bases lay outside the gene matches. This CDR3 comprises 18 residues. The CDR3 protein is CASSARDRGRGSNQPQHF. CDR3 DNA: TGCGCCAGCAGTGCCCGGGACAGGGGCCGGGGGAGCAATCAGCCCCAGCATTTT.

The genes are TRBV6-5 and TRBJ2-3; D possibly corresponds to TRBD2 (6 bases). V dropped 7 bases and J dropped 4 bases, with 15 bases sitting between them. The CDR3 length is 14 residues. Germline V CDR1 and CDR2: MNHEY, SVGAGI. CDR3 DNA: TGTGCCAGCATCGAGCGGGTTCCACCAGATACGCAGTATTTT. Residues: CASIERVPPDTQYF.

The chain employs TRBV7-9 and TRBJ2-5; 7 bases are shared with TRBD1. Germline CDR1 SEHNR, CDR2 FQNEAQ (reference sequence). After removal of 5 bases from V and 5 bases from J, the junction contained 11 bases not matched to a gene. This CDR3 is built from 15 residues. The CDR3 nucleotides are TGTGCCAGCAGCGACAGGGTCGCTTCCGTCGAGACCCAGTACTTC. It specifies CASSDRVASVETQYF.

V usage is TRBV7-9 and J usage is TRBJ2-1; the match to TRBD1 covers 9 bases. In germline, CDR1 is SEHNR, CDR2 FQNEAQ (reference sequence). The CDR3 length is 16 residues. Unmatched junction bases numbered 6, after V lost 6 bases and J lost 0 bases. This CDR3 is CASSRQGVSSYNEQFF. The CDR3, as DNA: TGTGCCAGCAGTAGACAGGGGGTTAGCTCCTACAATGAGCAGTTCTTC.

This rearrangement joins TRBV6-5 to TRBJ2-7, with 9 bases fitting TRBD1. The CDR3 consists of 14 residues. Germline CDR1 and CDR2: MNHEY and SVGAGI. Trimming at V came to 6 bases and at J to 6 bases, leaving 9 bases not matched to a gene. CDR3 DNA sequence: TGTGCCAGCAGGGTAGGGACAGGGAGAGGCGAGCAGTACTTC. Its protein product is CASRVGTGRGEQYF.

This chain uses TRBV9 with TRBJ2-3; 8 nucleotides match TRBD2. Germline CDR1 reads SGDLS; CDR2 reads YYNGEE. The length of the CDR3 is 14 residues. V was pared by 1 base and J by 6 bases, with 4 bases of the junction left unmatched. The CDR3 loop reads CASSVPGGADTQYF. The DNA for the CDR3 is TGTGCCAGCAGCGTACCCGGGGGGGCGGATACGCAGTATTTT.

A remark on this clone: The junction departs from germline at one end; a sequencing error may be responsible. V usage is TRBV11-2 and J usage is TRBJ1-3; TRBD1 agrees at 8 bases. CDR1 and CDR2 from the germline V gene are SGHAT and FQNNGV. CDR3 length: 16 amino acids. The CDR3: CASSLDRGPSGNTIYF. CDR3 in DNA: TGTGCCAGCAGCCTAGACAGGGGTCCGAGCGGAAACACCATATATTTT. Full variable domain (remainder filled in from reference TRBV11-2 and TRBJ1-3): EAGVAQSPRYKIIEKRQSVAFWCNPISGHATLYWYQQILGQGPKLLIQFQNNGVVDDSQLPKDRFSAERLKGVDSTLKIQPAKLEDSAVYLCASSLDRGPSGNTIYFGEGSWLTVV.

This chain links TRBV18 with TRBJ2-5, with D uncertain. The ends were cut back, 1 base at V and 4 bases at J, with 7 bases in the middle. This CDR3 is 13 amino acids long. CDR1 and CDR2 (germline): KGHSH, LQKENI. CDR3 sequence: CASSPRVVETQYF. The CDR3 DNA is TGTGCCAGCTCACCACGTGTCGTAGAGACCCAGTACTTC.

V gene TRBV4-1 combines with J gene TRBJ2-1; 7 bases are a match to TRBD2. Germline CDR1 and CDR2: MGHRA and YSYEKL. The CDR3 is 18 residues long. Germline trimming cut 0 bases from V and 0 bases from J; bases unmatched to any gene: 8. The CDR3: CASSQDFLWEGSYNEQFF. DNA for the CDR3: TGCGCCAGCAGCCAAGACTTCCTTTGGGAGGGCTCCTACAATGAGCAGTTCTTC.

The rearrangement links TRBV6-5 to TRBJ2-7; TRBD1 matches at 7 bases. The CDR3 is 14 residues long. V dropped 6 bases and J dropped 5; count of bases not matched to a gene: 10. Germline lookup yields CDR1 MNHEY and CDR2 SVGAGI. This chain's CDR3 is CASSSDRRPHEQYF. CDR3 coding DNA: TGTGCCAGCAGCTCGGACAGGAGGCCCCACGAGCAGTACTTC.

V and J are TRBV10-3 and TRBJ2-7, with 9 bases matching TRBD1. CDR3 length: 15 amino acids. The junction had 6 bases not matched to a gene; V was cut back by 4 bases and J by 2 bases. Per germline, CDR1 ENHRY and CDR2 SYGVKD. The CDR3 is CAISVGDRATYEQYF. In nucleotides, the CDR3 is TGTGCCATCAGTGTTGGGGACAGGGCTACCTACGAGCAGTACTTC.

This clone was detected once. The genes are TRBV7-9 and TRBJ1-1; no definite D call. CDR3 size: 14 residues. Per germline, CDR1 SEHNR and CDR2 FQNEAQ (reference sequence). The germline V and J ends were trimmed by 4 bases and 1 base, with 10 bases remaining between them. Here the CDR3 DNA reads TGTGCCAGCAGCTCGATAGAAAGGAACACTGAAGCTTTCTTT. Translated, it gives CASSSIERNTEAFF.

The chain recombines TRBV29-1 with TRBJ1-2, with 9 bases identical to TRBD1. This CDR3 comprises 15 residues. The V and J ends lost 7 bases and 4 bases, in that order; junction bases with no gene match: 13. The germline V gene encodes CDR1 SQVTM and CDR2 ANQGSEA. The CDR3 loop reads CSAGQGTGFGYGYTF. CDR3 DNA: TGCAGCGCGGGACAGGGTACAGGGTTCGGCTATGGCTACACCTTC.

This clone was observed a single time. The J gene is TRBJ2-2, the V gene TRBV5-1; TRBD1 might be the D (5 bases). V was trimmed by 0 bases and J by 4 bases, leaving 7 bases between them. The CDR3 runs 14 residues. The germline gives CDR1 SGHRS, CDR2 YFSETQ. The CDR3 DNA reads TGCGCCAGCAGCTTGGGTCAGGGCACCGGGGAGCTGTTTTTT. Protein: CASSLGQGTGELFF.

The chain links TRBV27 to TRBJ1-6; 8 positions match TRBD1. Per germline, CDR1 MNHEY and CDR2 SMNVEV (reference sequence). The trim removed 6 bases at V and 10 bases at J, leaving 8 bases unmatched. There are 14 residues in the CDR3. CDR3 sequence (DNA): TGTGCCAGCAGAACAGGGGGAGTGGGCTCACCCCTCCACTTT. Protein sequence: CASRTGGVGSPLHF.

V and J are TRBV5-4 and TRBJ2-1; the match to TRBD2 covers 10 bases. The CDR3 is made up of 17 amino acids. In germline, CDR1 is SGHNT, CDR2 YYREEE (reference sequence). The V and J ends lost 5 bases and 4 bases, in that order; junction bases with no gene match: 12. The DNA of the CDR3 is TGTGCCAGCAGTCCTTTCCTAGCGGGGGCCCTTTACAATGAGCAGTTCTTC. Translated, it gives CASSPFLAGALYNEQFF.